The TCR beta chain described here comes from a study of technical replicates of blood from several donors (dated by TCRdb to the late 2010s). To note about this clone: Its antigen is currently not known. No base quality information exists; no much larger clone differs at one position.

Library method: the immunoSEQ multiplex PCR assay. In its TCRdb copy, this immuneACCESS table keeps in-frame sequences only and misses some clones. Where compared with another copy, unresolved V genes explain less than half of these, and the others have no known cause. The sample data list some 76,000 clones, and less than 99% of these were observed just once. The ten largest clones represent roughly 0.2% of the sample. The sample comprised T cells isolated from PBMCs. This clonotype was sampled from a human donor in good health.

The CDR3 reads as follows: CASRMGGKTEAFF. The nucleotides are TGTGCCAGCAGGATGGGGGGGAAGACTGAAGCTTTCTTT. The chain is made from TRBV2 and TRBJ1-1; a tentative D match to TRBD1 spans 5 bases. Its CDR3 holds 13 amino acids, cysteine through phenylalanine. This entry keeps only the CDR3 DNA: 39 bases, framed from base 1. CDR1 and CDR2 are read off the germline V gene as SNHLY and FYNNEI. Deletion took 6 bases off V and 5 bases off J, with a span of 13 bases between the germline ends.